This T cell receptor beta chain was recovered during a study of blood T cells in healthy people across ages. The study's findings and limits: Unsorted PBMC input precluded a conclusive naive versus antigen-experienced comparison. Per-million-T-cell TCR beta diversity fell roughly linearly with age.

This clonotype was counted between two and nine times. Its specificity is not known. Donors were systemically healthy Caucasian individuals from Russia aged 6 to 90 years. The authors ran a second PCR of roughly 6 to 11 cycles using a sample-barcoded 5' primer and a J-beta primer mix. Each of the cDNA molecules was tagged by a template-switch adaptor with 12 random nucleotides. TCRdb re-called the 5' RACE reads with MiXCR, one entry per CDR3 protein. The sample lists about 970,000 distinct CDR3 sequences, roughly 51% occurring once. The length of the CDR3 is 13 residues. Per the germline V gene, CDR1 is SQVTM and CDR2 is ANQGSEA. Trimming took off 4 bases at V and 7 bases at J, with 15 bases between the two ends.

This receptor was identified in a woman aged 55 to 70 in good health. The sequencing sample was made of blood. This chain uses TRBV29-1 with TRBJ2-3, with a possible D match to TRBD2 (6 bases). The DNA for the CDR3 is TGCAGCGTTGTGAGGGACTCCCGGTATACGCAGTATTTT. This gives the protein CSVVRDSRYTQYF.